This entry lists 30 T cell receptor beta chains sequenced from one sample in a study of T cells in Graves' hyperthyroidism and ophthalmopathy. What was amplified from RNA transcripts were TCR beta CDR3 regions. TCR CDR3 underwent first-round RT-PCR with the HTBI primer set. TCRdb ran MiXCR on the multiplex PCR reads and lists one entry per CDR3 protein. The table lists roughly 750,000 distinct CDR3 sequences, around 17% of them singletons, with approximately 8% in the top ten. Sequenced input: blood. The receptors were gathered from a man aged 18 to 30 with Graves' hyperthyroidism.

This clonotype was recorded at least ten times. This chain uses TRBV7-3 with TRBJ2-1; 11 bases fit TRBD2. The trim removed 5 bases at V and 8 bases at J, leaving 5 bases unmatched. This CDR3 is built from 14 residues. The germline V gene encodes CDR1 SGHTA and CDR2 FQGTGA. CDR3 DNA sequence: TGTGCCAGCAGCCTAGCGGGAGGTTACGATGAGCAGTTCTTC. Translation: CASSLAGGYDEQFF. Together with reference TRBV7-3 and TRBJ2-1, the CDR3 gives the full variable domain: GAGVSQTPSNKVTEKGKYVELRCDPISGHTALYWYRQSLGQGPEFLIYFQGTGAADDSGLPNDRFFAVRPEGSVSTLKIQRTERGDSAVYLCASSLAGGYDEQFFGPGTRLTVL.

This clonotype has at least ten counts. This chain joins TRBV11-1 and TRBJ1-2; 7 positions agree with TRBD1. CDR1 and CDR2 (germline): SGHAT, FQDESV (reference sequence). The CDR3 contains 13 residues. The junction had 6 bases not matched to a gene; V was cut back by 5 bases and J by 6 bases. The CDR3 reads CASSPDRTDGYTF. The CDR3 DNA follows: TGTGCCAGCAGCCCGGACAGGACGGATGGCTACACCTTC.

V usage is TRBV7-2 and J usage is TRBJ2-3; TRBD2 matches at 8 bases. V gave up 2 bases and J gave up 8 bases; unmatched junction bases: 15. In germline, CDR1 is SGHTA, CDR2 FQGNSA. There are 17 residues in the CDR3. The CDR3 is CASSLSPREGRYGTQYF. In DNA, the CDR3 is TGTGCCAGCAGCTTAAGTCCACGGGAGGGCCGGTACGGTACGCAGTATTTT.

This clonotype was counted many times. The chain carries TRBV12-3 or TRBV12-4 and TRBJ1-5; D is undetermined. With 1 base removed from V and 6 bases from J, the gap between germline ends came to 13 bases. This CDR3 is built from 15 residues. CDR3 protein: CASSLGSSRSQPQHF. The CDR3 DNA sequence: TGTGCCAGCAGTTTAGGCTCCTCCCGGAGTCAGCCCCAGCATTTT.

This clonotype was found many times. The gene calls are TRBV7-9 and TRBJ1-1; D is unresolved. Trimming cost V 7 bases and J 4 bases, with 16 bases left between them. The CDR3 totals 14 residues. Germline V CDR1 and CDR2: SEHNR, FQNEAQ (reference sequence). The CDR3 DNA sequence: TGTGCCAGCACACCAACCCCTGTGAGCACTGAAGCTTTCTTT. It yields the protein CASTPTPVSTEAFF.

In DNA form, the CDR3 reads TGTGCCAGCAGCCCCTCCCGGGGGAAGCCCCAGCATTTT. It codes for CASSPSRGKPQHF. V is TRBV7-9 and J is TRBJ1-5, with D tentatively TRBD1 (5 bases). V dropped 5 bases and J dropped 8 bases, with 13 bases sitting between them. Germline loops: CDR1 SEHNR, CDR2 FQNEAQ (reference sequence). The CDR3 spans 13 residues.

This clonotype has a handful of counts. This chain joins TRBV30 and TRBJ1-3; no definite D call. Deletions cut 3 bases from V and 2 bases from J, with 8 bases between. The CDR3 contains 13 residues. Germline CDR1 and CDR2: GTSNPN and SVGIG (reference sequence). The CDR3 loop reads CAWRSGAGNTIYF. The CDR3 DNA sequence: TGTGCCTGGAGATCAGGAGCTGGAAACACCATATATTTT.

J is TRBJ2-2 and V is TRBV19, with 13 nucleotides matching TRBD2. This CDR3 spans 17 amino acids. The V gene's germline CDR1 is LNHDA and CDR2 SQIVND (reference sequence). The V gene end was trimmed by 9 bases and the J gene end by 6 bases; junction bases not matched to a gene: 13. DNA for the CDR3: TGTGCCAGCAAGCTACTAGCGGGAGGGCCCTCGTCCGGGGAGCTGTTTTTT. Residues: CASKLLAGGPSSGELFF.

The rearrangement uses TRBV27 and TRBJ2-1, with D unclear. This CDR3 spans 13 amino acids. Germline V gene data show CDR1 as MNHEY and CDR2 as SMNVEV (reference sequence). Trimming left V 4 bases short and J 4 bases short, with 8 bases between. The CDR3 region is CASSSNPYNEQFF. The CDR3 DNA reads TGTGCCAGCAGTTCCAACCCATACAATGAGCAGTTCTTC.

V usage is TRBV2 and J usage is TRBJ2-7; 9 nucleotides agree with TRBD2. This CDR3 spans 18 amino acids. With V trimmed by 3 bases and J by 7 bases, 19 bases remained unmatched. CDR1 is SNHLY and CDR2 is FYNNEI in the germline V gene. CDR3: CASSESFPTSGTLREQYF. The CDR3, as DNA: TGTGCCAGCAGTGAGTCCTTTCCGACTAGCGGTACCTTGCGAGAGCAGTACTTC.

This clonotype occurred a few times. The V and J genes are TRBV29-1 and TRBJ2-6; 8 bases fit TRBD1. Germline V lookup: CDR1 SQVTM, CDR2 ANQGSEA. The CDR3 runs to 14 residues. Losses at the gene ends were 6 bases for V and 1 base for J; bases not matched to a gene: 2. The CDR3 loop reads CSVRTGSGANVLTF. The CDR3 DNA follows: TGCAGCGTACGGACAGGGTCTGGGGCCAACGTCCTGACTTTC.

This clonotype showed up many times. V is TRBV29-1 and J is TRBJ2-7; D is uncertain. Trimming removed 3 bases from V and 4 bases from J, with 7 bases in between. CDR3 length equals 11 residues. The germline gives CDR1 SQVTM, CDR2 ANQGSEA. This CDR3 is CSVESGYEQYF. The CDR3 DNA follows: TGCAGCGTTGAGTCTGGTTACGAGCAGTACTTC.

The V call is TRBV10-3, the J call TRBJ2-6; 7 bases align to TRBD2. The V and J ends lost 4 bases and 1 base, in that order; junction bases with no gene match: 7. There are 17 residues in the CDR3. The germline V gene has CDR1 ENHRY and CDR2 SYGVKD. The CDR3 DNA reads TGTGCCATCAGTGCGGGGGGAGGGGTATCTGGGGCCAACGTCCTGACTTTC. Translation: CAISAGGGVSGANVLTF.

The CDR3 DNA sequence: TGTGCCAGCAGCCAGGGGATGTGGATCACCGGGGAGCTGTTTTTT. Residues: CASSQGMWITGELFF. The chain is built from TRBV9 and TRBJ2-2; possible D gene TRBD1, 6 bases. CDR3 length: 15 residues. The germline V gene has CDR1 SGDLS and CDR2 YYNGEE. V was cut by 4 bases and J by 4 bases, with 14 bases left in between.

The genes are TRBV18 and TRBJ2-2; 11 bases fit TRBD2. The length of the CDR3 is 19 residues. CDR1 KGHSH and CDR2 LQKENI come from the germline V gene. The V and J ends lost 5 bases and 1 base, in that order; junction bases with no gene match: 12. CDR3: CASSIGVAGGPKNTGELFF. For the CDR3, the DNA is TGTGCCAGCTCAATAGGTGTAGCGGGAGGGCCGAAGAACACCGGGGAGCTGTTTTTT.

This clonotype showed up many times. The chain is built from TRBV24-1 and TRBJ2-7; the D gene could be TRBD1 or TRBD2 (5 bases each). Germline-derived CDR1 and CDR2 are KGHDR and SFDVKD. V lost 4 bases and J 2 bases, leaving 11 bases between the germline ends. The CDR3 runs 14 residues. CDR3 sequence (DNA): TGTGCCACCAGTGACCCGGGACGGGCCTACGAGCAGTACTTC. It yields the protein CATSDPGRAYEQYF.

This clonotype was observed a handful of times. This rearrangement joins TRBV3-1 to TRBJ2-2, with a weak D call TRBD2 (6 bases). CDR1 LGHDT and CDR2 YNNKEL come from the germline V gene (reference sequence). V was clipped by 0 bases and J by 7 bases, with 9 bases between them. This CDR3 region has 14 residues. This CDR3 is CASSQDPGDGELFF. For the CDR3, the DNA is TGTGCCAGCAGCCAAGATCCGGGGGACGGGGAGCTGTTTTTT.

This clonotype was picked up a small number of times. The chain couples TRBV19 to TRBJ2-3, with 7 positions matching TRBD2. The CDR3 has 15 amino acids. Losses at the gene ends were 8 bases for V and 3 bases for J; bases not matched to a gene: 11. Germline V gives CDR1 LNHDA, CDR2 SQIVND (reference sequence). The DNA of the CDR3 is TGTGCCAGTGGGGGGGATGGCGGGAGAACAGATACGCAGTATTTT. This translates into CASGGDGGRTDTQYF.

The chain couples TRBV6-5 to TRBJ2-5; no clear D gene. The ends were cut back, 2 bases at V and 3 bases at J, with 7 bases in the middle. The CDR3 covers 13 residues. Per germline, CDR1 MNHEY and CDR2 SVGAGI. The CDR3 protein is CASSYREKETQYF. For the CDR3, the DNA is TGTGCCAGCAGTTACAGGGAAAAAGAGACCCAGTACTTC.

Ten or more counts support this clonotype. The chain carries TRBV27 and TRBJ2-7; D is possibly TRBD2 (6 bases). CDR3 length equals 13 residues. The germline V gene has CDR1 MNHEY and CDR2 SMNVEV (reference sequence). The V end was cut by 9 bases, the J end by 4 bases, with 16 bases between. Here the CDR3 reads CASGRRDTYEQYF. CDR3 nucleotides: TGTGCCAGTGGACGGCGGGATACTTACGAGCAGTACTTC.

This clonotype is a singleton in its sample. In DNA, the CDR3 is TGTGCCAGCAGTTACCCCCTAGCGCCAAACCTGTACACAGATACGCAGTATTTT. This sequence encodes CASSYPLAPNLYTDTQYF. The gene calls are TRBV6-2 or TRBV6-3 and TRBJ2-3, with a possible D match to TRBD2 (6 bases). With 2 bases removed from V and 2 bases from J, the gap between germline ends came to 20 bases. CDR1 MNHEY and CDR2 SVGEGT come from the germline V gene. The CDR3 is made up of 18 amino acids.

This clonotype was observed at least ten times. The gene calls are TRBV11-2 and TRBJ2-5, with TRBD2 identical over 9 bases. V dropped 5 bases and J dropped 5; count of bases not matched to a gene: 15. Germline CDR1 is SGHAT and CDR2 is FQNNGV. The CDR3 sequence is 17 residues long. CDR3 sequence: CASSRALLAGSVETQYF. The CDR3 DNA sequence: TGTGCCAGCAGCCGAGCCCTCCTAGCGGGATCGGTTGAGACCCAGTACTTC.

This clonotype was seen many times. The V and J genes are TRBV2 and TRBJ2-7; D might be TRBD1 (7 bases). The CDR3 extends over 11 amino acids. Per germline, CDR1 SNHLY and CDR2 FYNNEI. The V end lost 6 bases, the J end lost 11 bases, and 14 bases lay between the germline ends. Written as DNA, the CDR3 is TGTGCCAGCAGCGCTGACAGGGAGGAGTACTTC. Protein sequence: CASSADREEYF.

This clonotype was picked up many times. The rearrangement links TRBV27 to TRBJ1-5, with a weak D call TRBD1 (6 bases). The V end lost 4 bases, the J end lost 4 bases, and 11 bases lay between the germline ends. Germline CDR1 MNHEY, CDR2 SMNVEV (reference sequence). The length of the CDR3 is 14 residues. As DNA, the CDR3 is TGTGCCAGCAGTTCGACAGGAACTAATCAGCCCCAGCATTTT. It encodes CASSSTGTNQPQHF.

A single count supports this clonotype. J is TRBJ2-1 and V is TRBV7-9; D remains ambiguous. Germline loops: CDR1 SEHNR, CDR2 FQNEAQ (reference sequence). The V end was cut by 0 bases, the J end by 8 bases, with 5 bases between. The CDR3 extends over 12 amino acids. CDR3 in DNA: TGTGCCAGCAGCTTAGCATCACATGAGCAGTTCTTC. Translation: CASSLASHEQFF. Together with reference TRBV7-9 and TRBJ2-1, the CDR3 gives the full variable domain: DTGVSQNPRHKITKRGQNVTFRCDPISEHNRLYWYRQTLGQGPEFLTYFQNEAQLEKSRLLSDRFSAERPKGSFSTLEIQRTEQGDSAMYLCASSLASHEQFFGPGTRLTVL.

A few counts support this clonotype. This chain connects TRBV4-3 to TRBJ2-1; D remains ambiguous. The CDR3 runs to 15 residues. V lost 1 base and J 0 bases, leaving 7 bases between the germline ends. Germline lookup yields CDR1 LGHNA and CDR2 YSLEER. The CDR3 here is CASSQAPSSYNEQFF. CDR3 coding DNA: TGCGCCAGCAGCCAAGCGCCGAGCTCCTACAATGAGCAGTTCTTC.

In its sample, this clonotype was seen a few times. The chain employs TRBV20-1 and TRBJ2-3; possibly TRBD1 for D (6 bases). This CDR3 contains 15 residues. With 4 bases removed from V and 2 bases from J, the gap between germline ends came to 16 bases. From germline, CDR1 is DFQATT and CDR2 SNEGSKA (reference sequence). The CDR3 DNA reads TGCAGTGCTATTCTTGTCCAGGGGCACACAGATACGCAGTATTTT. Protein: CSAILVQGHTDTQYF.

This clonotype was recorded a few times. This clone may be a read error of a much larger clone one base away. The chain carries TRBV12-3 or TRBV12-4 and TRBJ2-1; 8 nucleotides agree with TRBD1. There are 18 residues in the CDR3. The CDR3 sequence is CATMDRAGGLSSYNEQLF. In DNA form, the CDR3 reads TGTGCCACCATGGACAGGGCTGGCGGACTTAGCTCCTACAATGAGCAGCTCTTC.

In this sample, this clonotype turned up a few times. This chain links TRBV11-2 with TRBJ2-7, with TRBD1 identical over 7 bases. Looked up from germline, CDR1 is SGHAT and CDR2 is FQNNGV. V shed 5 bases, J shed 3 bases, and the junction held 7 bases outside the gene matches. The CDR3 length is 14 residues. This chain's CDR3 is CASSLGQRYYEQYF. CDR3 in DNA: TGTGCCAGCAGCCTGGGACAGCGGTACTACGAGCAGTACTTC.

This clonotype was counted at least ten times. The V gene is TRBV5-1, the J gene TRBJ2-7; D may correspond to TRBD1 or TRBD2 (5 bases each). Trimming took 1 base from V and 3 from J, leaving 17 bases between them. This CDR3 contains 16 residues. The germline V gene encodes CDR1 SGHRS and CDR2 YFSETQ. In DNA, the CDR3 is TGCGCCAGCAGCTTGACTCCCGGGACGGTTGACTACGAGCAGTACTTC. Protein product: CASSLTPGTVDYEQYF. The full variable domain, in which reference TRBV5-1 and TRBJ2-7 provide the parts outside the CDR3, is KAGVTQTPRYLIKTRGQQVTLSCSPISGHRSVSWYQQTPGQGLQFLFEYFSETQRNKGNFPGRFSGRQFSNSRSEMNVSTLELGDSALYLCASSLTPGTVDYEQYFGPGTRLTVT.